Each of the 24 T cell receptor beta chains below was sequenced from the same sample in a study of blood T cell repertoires in COVID-19 (TCRdb year 2020). The library came from the immunoSEQ multiplex PCR assay. TCRdb holds this immuneACCESS table with in-frame rearrangements only. Some clones are missing; in checked studies, unresolved V genes explain under half, and the rest has no known cause. Present in this sample are more than 150,000 clones, roughly nine tenths of which were seen just once. In total, the top ten clones hold under 5% of the sample. Sequencing used peripheral blood. The receptors stem from a woman between 65 and 79 years old with acute or convalescent COVID-19.

The V and J genes are TRBV15 and TRBJ2-3, with D perhaps matching TRBD2 (7 bases). Deletions cut 1 base from V and 3 bases from J, with 17 bases between. Germline lookup yields CDR1 LNHNV and CDR2 YYDKDF (reference sequence). The CDR3 is made up of 17 amino acids. This CDR3 is CATSRASPGGRTDTQYF. CDR3 DNA: TGTGCCACCAGCAGAGCCTCCCCGGGGGGCCGGACAGATACGCAGTATTTT. The full variable domain, in which reference TRBV15 and TRBJ2-3 provide the parts outside the CDR3, is DAMVIQNPRYQVTQFGKPVTLSCSQTLNHNVMYWYQQKSSQAPKLLFHYYDKDFNNEADTPDNFQSRRPNTSFCFLDIRSPGLGDTAMYLCATSRASPGGRTDTQYFGPGTRLTVL.

The chain uses TRBV30 and TRBJ1-1; the D is unclear. Trimming removed 4 bases from V and 4 bases from J, with 10 bases in between. This CDR3 comprises 12 residues. Germline CDR1 is GTSNPN and CDR2 is SVGIG (reference sequence). The CDR3 DNA reads as TGTGCCTGGACCGTATGGAGCACTGAAGCTTTCTTT. Translated, it gives CAWTVWSTEAFF.

The V gene is TRBV25-1, the J gene TRBJ1-2; TRBD1 might be the D (5 bases). The CDR3 length is 14 residues. Trimming stripped 1 base from V and 5 bases from J, with 11 bases between. Germline-derived CDR1 and CDR2 are MGHDK and SYGVNS. CDR3 loop: CASSEWGEGYGYTF. The CDR3 nucleotides read TGTGCCAGCAGTGAATGGGGGGAAGGGTATGGCTACACCTTC.

The gene calls are TRBV19 and TRBJ2-1; 9 positions match TRBD2. The CDR3 length is 20 residues. CDR1 and CDR2 from the germline V gene are LNHDA and SQIVND (reference sequence). The V and J ends lost 4 bases and 8 bases, in that order; junction bases with no gene match: 24. The CDR3 nucleotides read TGTGCCAGTAGTACGCCGCCGGGACTAGCCCGATTGTCCCCTTTGCATGAGCAGTTCTTC. Encoded protein: CASSTPPGLARLSPLHEQFF.

This chain uses TRBV2 with TRBJ2-7; D unclear. This CDR3 spans 12 amino acids. Germline loops: CDR1 SNHLY, CDR2 FYNNEI. Deletions cut 3 bases from V and 5 bases from J, with 8 bases between. CDR3 DNA: TGTGCCAGCAGTGACTCCAGGCACGAGCAGTACTTC. It is translated as CASSDSRHEQYF.

The V gene is TRBV18, the J gene TRBJ2-6, with 7 bases aligning to TRBD1. Germline V lookup: CDR1 KGHSH, CDR2 LQKENI. Trimming at V came to 2 bases and at J to 0 bases, leaving 1 base not matched to a gene. The CDR3 extends over 16 amino acids. DNA for the CDR3: TGTGCCAGCTCACCATACAGGGGCTCTGGGGCCAACGTCCTGACTTTC. This codes for CASSPYRGSGANVLTF.

This clone came up once. V and J are TRBV28 and TRBJ1-6; tentatively, D is TRBD1 (6 bases). Deletions cut 7 bases from V and 7 bases from J, with 17 bases between. CDR1 MDHEN and CDR2 SYDVKM come from the germline V gene. The CDR3 consists of 15 residues. CDR3 region: CASNRRTGKNSPLHF. CDR3 bases: TGTGCCAGCAACCGAAGAACAGGGAAGAATTCACCCCTCCACTTT.

The V gene is TRBV7-2, the J gene TRBJ2-7, with 10 positions matching TRBD2. V lost 6 bases to trimming and J lost 2 bases; unmatched junction nucleotides: 7. CDR1 and CDR2 from the germline V gene are SGHTA and FQGNSA. This CDR3 has 15 amino acids. The CDR3 reads CASSLSGREPYEQYF. The CDR3 nucleotides are TGTGCCAGCAGTTTAAGCGGGAGGGAACCCTACGAGCAGTACTTC.

The chain joins TRBV7-2 to TRBJ2-1, with D perhaps matching TRBD2 (7 bases). Germline V gene lookup returns CDR1 SGHTA and CDR2 FQGNSA. Trimming shortened V by 8 bases and J by 9 bases, and 20 bases separated the two germline ends. This CDR3 is built from 14 residues. This CDR3 is CASQRRGGSVEQFF. The CDR3 DNA reads TGTGCCAGCCAGCGCAGGGGCGGGAGTGTTGAGCAGTTCTTC.

This sequence joins TRBV28 and TRBJ1-6, with TRBD1 matching over 9 bases. The V segment lost 10 bases and the J segment 14 bases; nucleotides outside the gene matches: 18. The germline V gene encodes CDR1 MDHEN and CDR2 SYDVKM. The CDR3 is 15 residues long. The CDR3 DNA reads TGTGCCACCGAACAGGGGGCGCGAGGGGTAATGACCCTCCACTTT. This gives the protein CATEQGARGVMTLHF. The entire variable domain, with the rest obtained from reference TRBV28 and TRBJ1-6, is as follows: DVKVTQSSRYLVKRTGEKVFLECVQDMDHENMFWYRQDPGLGLRLIYFSYDVKMKEKGDIPEGYSVSREKKERFSLILESASTNQTSMYLCATEQGARGVMTLHFGNGTRLTVT.

The genes are TRBV7-9 and TRBJ2-4, with D unresolved. In germline, CDR1 is SEHNR, CDR2 FQNEAQ (reference sequence). V lost 8 bases and J lost 0, with 8 bases in between. The CDR3 totals 13 residues. Here the CDR3 reads CASGPIAKNIQYF. The DNA for the CDR3 is TGTGCCAGCGGCCCCATAGCCAAAAACATTCAGTACTTC. Variable domain in full (rest from reference TRBV7-9 and TRBJ2-4): DTGVSQNPRHKITKRGQNVTFRCDPISEHNRLYWYRQTLGQGPEFLTYFQNEAQLEKSRLLSDRFSAERPKGSFSTLEIQRTEQGDSAMYLCASGPIAKNIQYFGAGTRLSVL.

As for this clone: The sample contains more than one DNA sequence encoding this CDR3. The rearrangement links TRBV9 to TRBJ2-1; 8 nucleotides agree with TRBD2. From germline, CDR1 is SGDLS and CDR2 YYNGEE. J was trimmed by 7 bases and V by 4 bases; bases with no gene match: 10. The CDR3 runs 15 residues. The CDR3 bases are TGTGCCAGCAGCTACACTAGCGGATTTAGGAATGAGCAGTTCTTC. Its protein is CASSYTSGFRNEQFF.

This clone was recorded a few times. The chain links TRBV28 to TRBJ1-5, with TRBD1 identical over 10 bases. In germline, CDR1 is MDHEN, CDR2 SYDVKM. With 6 bases clipped from V and 4 bases from J, the junction kept 3 bases outside the gene matches. The CDR3 has 14 amino acids. DNA for the CDR3: TGTGCCAGCAGGAGGACAGGGGGTAATCAGCCCCAGCATTTT. Protein: CASRRTGGNQPQHF.

The rearrangement joins TRBV4-1 to TRBJ1-1; a possible D gene is TRBD1 (6 bases). V was clipped by 1 base and J by 0 bases, with 9 bases between them. The V gene's germline CDR1 is MGHRA and CDR2 YSYEKL. The CDR3 is 15 residues long. CDR3 in amino acids: CASSQATGLNTEAFF. CDR3 bases: TGCGCCAGCAGCCAAGCAACAGGGTTGAACACTGAAGCTTTCTTT.

V gene TRBV7-8 combines with J gene TRBJ2-7; TRBD1 agrees at 8 bases. The J segment lost 3 bases and the V segment lost 3 bases, leaving 4 bases of the junction unmatched. The CDR3 runs 14 residues. Germline values: CDR1 SGHVS, CDR2 FQNEAQ. The CDR3 reads CASSFGTGDYEQYF. The CDR3 region has the DNA TGTGCCAGCAGCTTTGGGACAGGAGACTACGAGCAGTACTTC.

The V gene is TRBV2, the J gene TRBJ1-1, with TRBD1 matching over 11 bases. CDR3 size: 19 residues. V trimming: 5 bases; J trimming: 4 bases; junction bases outside the gene matches: 18. Germline V CDR1 and CDR2: SNHLY, FYNNEI. The CDR3 nucleotides are TGTGCCAGCAGTCAACCGGGACAGGGGGTTTTGTACTTGGGCACTGAAGCTTTCTTT. It translates to CASSQPGQGVLYLGTEAFF.

The chain combines TRBV7-9 with TRBJ2-7; 12 nucleotides align to TRBD2. J was trimmed by 5 bases and V by 2 bases; bases with no gene match: 10. Germline assignment: CDR1 SEHNR and CDR2 FQNEAQ (reference sequence). The CDR3 has 17 residues. This CDR3 is CASSLPGTSGSPNEQYF. CDR3 nucleotides: TGTGCCAGCAGCTTACCTGGGACTAGCGGGTCCCCCAACGAGCAGTACTTC. The full variable domain, in which reference TRBV7-9 and TRBJ2-7 provide the parts outside the CDR3, is DTGVSQNPRHKITKRGQNVTFRCDPISEHNRLYWYRQTLGQGPEFLTYFQNEAQLEKSRLLSDRFSAERPKGSFSTLEIQRTEQGDSAMYLCASSLPGTSGSPNEQYFGPGTRLTVT.

The chain has TRBV7-8 and TRBJ2-2, with 8 bases matching TRBD1. This CDR3 is built from 15 residues. Germline CDR1 and CDR2: SGHVS and FQNEAQ. The V gene end was trimmed by 4 bases and the J gene end by 8 bases; junction bases not matched to a gene: 9. The DNA of the CDR3 is TGTGCCAGCAGCTCCCCAGGGGGCGTTTTTGGGGAGCTGTTTTTT. Translated: CASSSPGGVFGELFF. Filled out from reference TRBV7-8 and TRBJ2-2, the complete variable domain reads GAGVSQSPRYKVAKRGQDVALRCDPISGHVSLFWYQQALGQGPEFLTYFQNEAQLDKSGLPSDRFFAERPEGSVSTLKIQRTQQEDSAVYLCASSSPGGVFGELFFGEGSRLTVL.

The genes are TRBV10-3 and TRBJ1-2; TRBD1 might be the D (5 bases). CDR1 and CDR2 (germline): ENHRY, SYGVKD. This CDR3 is built from 13 residues. V lost 2 bases and J lost 2, with 6 bases in between. The CDR3 reads CAISEGANYGYTF. The DNA for the CDR3 is TGTGCCATCAGTGAGGGGGCGAACTATGGCTACACCTTC.

This clone was recorded a few times. This chain joins TRBV6-2 or TRBV6-3 and TRBJ1-5; 7 bases are a match to TRBD1. The CDR3 sequence is 15 residues long. The germline V gene has CDR1 MNHEY and CDR2 SVGEGT. The V gene end was trimmed by 6 bases and the J gene end by 7 bases; junction bases not matched to a gene: 12. The CDR3 loop is CASSPNRGGRQPQHF. The DNA of the CDR3 is TGTGCCAGCAGCCCGAACCGAGGGGGCCGGCAGCCCCAGCATTTT.

The chain carries TRBV5-4 and TRBJ1-1; 7 positions agree with TRBD1. The CDR3 totals 15 residues. The junction had 12 bases not matched to a gene; V was cut back by 4 bases and J by 6 bases. CDR1 is SGHNT and CDR2 is YYREEE in the germline V gene (reference sequence). DNA for the CDR3: TGTGCCAGCAGCACAAGGGGACAGATCAGCTCTGAAGCTTTCTTT. It yields the protein CASSTRGQISSEAFF.

The genes are TRBV5-1 and TRBJ2-1, with TRBD1 matching over 7 bases. The germline V gene has CDR1 SGHRS and CDR2 YFSETQ. CDR3 length: 15 residues. Trimming cost V 4 bases and J 3 bases; bases outside gene matches: 7. CDR3 DNA sequence: TGCGCCAGCAGCCACGGACAGGCAAACTACAATGAGCAGTTCTTC. As protein: CASSHGQANYNEQFF.

This clone showed up just once. The chain recombines TRBV7-2 with TRBJ2-4, with 9 bases aligning to TRBD2. This CDR3 has 19 residues. Germline CDR1 reads SGHTA; CDR2 reads FQGNSA. V lost 1 base, J lost 0 bases, and 10 bases stayed unmatched. DNA of the CDR3: TGTGCCAGCAGCTTAGTAGTGAATAGCGGGGGTATAGCCAAAAACATTCAGTACTTC. Its protein product is CASSLVVNSGGIAKNIQYF. The complete variable domain, with remaining parts taken from reference TRBV7-2 and TRBJ2-4, reads GAGVSQSPSNKVTEKGKDVELRCDPISGHTALYWYRQSLGQGLEFLIYFQGNSAPDKSGLPSDRFSAERTGGSVSTLTIQRTQQEDSAVYLCASSLVVNSGGIAKNIQYFGAGTRLSVL.

The rearrangement uses TRBV18 and TRBJ1-1, with D perhaps TRBD1 (6 bases). V lost 3 bases to trimming and J lost 6 bases, with 17 bases between them. The CDR3 is 15 residues long. Germline CDR1 reads KGHSH; CDR2 reads LQKENI. CDR3 sequence: CASSPSTQGSAEAFF. The CDR3 region has the DNA TGTGCCAGCTCACCGTCCACCCAGGGGTCTGCTGAAGCTTTCTTT.